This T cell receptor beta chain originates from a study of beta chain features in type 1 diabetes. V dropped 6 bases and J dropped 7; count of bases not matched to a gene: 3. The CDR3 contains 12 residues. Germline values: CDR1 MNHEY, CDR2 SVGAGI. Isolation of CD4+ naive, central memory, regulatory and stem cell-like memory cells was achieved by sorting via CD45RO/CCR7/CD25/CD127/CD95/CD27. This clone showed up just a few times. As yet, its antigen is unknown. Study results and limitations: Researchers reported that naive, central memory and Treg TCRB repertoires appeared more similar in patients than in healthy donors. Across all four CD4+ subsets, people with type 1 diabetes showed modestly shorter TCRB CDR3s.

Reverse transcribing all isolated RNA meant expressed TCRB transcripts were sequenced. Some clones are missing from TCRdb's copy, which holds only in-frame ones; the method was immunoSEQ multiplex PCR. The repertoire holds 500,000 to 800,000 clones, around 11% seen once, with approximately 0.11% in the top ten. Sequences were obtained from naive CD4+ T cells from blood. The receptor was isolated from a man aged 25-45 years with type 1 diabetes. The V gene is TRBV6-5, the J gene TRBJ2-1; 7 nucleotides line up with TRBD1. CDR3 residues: CASSRGKNEQFF. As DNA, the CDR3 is TGTGCCAGCAGCAGGGGGAAGAATGAGCAGTTCTTC.